This T cell receptor (beta chain) was captured by sequencing in a study of early T cells in non-severe SARS-CoV-2 infection. Study-wide background: RNA in bulk from unsorted whole blood was sequenced, and chains were unpaired. General study points: The matching step, a VDJdb search, favored anti-spike CD8 responses and missed private and CD4 specificities.

Unique molecular identifier tags were affixed to discrete cDNA molecules. Each CDR3 protein gets one entry after TCRdb re-called the 5' RACE reads with MiXCR. The profile shows fewer than 65,000 distinct CDR3 sequences, 8% to 10% of them singletons. This clonotype was seen only a few times. The antigen remains unidentified. The CDR3 is 14 amino acids. The ends were cut back, 8 bases at V and 2 bases at J, with 18 bases in the middle. From germline, CDR1 is GTSNPN and CDR2 SVGIG (reference sequence). The specimen was whole blood. The rearrangement links TRBV30 to TRBJ1-2, with a weak D call TRBD1 (5 bases). This clonotype was sampled from an adult who was a healthcare worker with PCR-confirmed SARS-CoV-2 infection or an uninfected control (not recorded which). CDR3 bases: TGTGCCGGGCCGTTCGGGGCTCTCAACTATGGCTACACCTTC. Protein product: CAGPFGALNYGYTF. The full variable domain, rest sourced from reference TRBV30 and TRBJ1-2, is SQTIHQWPATLVQPVGSPLSLECTVEGTSNPNLYWYRQAAGRGLQLLFYSVGIGQISSEVPQNLSASRPQDRQFILSSKKLLLSDSGFYLCAGPFGALNYGYTFGSGTRLTVV.